This TCR beta chain is from a study of shared clonotypes between healthy human individuals. Study observations and caveats: Rarefaction demonstrated incomplete sorted-subset sequencing despite large depth. The study found roughly 5% of naive CD4 clonotypes shared across four donors.

TCRdb keeps only in-frame clones here, not all; method: immunoSEQ multiplex PCR. The sample lists 650,000 to 700,000 clones, around 90% occurring once. Turning to this clone: The target antigen is unknown.

CDR3 length equals 12 residues. The V gene's germline CDR1 is SGHRS and CDR2 YFSETQ. The V end lost 9 bases, the J end lost 4 bases, and 10 bases lay between the germline ends. The chain joins TRBV5-1 to TRBJ2-2; D might be TRBD1 (6 bases). Sample: memory CD8+ T cells from PBMCs. Subset denoted: CD45RO+ cells pooled with CCR7-negative TemRA cells. The source of this sequence is a man younger than 35 in good health. Some clones in this sample may be carry-over from other donors' samples. The CDR3 sequence: CATPRGTGELFF. In nucleotides, the CDR3 is TGCGCCACCCCCAGGGGCACCGGGGAGCTGTTTTTT. The full variable domain, its missing parts supplied by reference TRBV5-1 and TRBJ2-2, is KAGVTQTPRYLIKTRGQQVTLSCSPISGHRSVSWYQQTPGQGLQFLFEYFSETQRNKGNFPGRFSGRQFSNSRSEMNVSTLELGDSALYLCATPRGTGELFFGEGSRLTVL.